This T cell receptor beta chain was identified during a study of low-dose radiotherapy and immunotherapy resistance in tumors. The germline V gene has CDR1 ENHRY and CDR2 SYGVKD. With V trimmed by 4 bases and J by 0 bases, 18 bases remained unmatched. The CDR3 is made up of 20 amino acids. The time point is: before trial treatment. It was nivolumab, ipilimumab, aspirin, low-dose cyclophosphamide and low-dose radiotherapy that donors received. Those eligible were patients bearing advanced solid tumors lacking tumor-infiltrating lymphocytes. Primers used for first-strand cDNA, a TRAV- and TRBV-specific set, covered both alpha and beta chains. For amplifying TCRs, the PCR ran for 15 to 20 cycles with Phusion, which was used together with a constant-region primer and the adapter on the V primers. TCRdb called the reads again in MiXCR, with one record for every CDR3 protein. The sample shows tens of thousands of distinct CDR3 sequences, roughly a third of them seen only once.

This receptor was obtained from a male donor with gallbladder cancer. The chain joins TRBV10-3 to TRBJ2-3; 8 bases are a match to TRBD2. The sample in question was PBMCs, obtained before treatment. The CDR3 DNA reads TGTGCCATCAGTGGGGACCTATCGGAGCGGGAGAACCCTAGCACAGATACGCAGTATTTT. Translating it yields CAISGDLSERENPSTDTQYF.